This TCR beta chain was sequenced for a study of early T cells in non-severe SARS-CoV-2 infection. Study details: Sequencing of unsorted whole blood was done on bulk RNA, leaving chains unpaired. Study conclusions and caveats: Matching against VDJdb likely underestimated virus-specific expansions, favoring anti-spike CD8.

Individual cDNA molecules received unique molecular identifiers during library preparation. One entry per CDR3 protein, called by TCRdb with MiXCR from the 5' RACE reads. The sample has approximately 50,000 distinct CDR3 sequences; around 7.7% are singletons. This clonotype was recorded at least ten times. The antigen remains unidentified. The length of the CDR3 is 15 residues. Germline CDR1 MDHEN, CDR2 SYDVKM. Trimming took off 10 bases at V and 0 bases at J, with 13 bases between the two ends. Sequencing was carried out using whole blood. The chain links TRBV28 to TRBJ1-6, with D possibly TRBD1 on 6 matching bases. This TCR derives from an adult who was a healthcare worker with PCR-confirmed SARS-CoV-2 infection or an uninfected control (not recorded which). The CDR3 protein is CATRGGGSYNSPLHF. CDR3 DNA sequence: TGTGCCACTCGCGGAGGGGGCTCCTATAATTCACCCCTCCACTTT. The entire variable domain, with the rest obtained from reference TRBV28 and TRBJ1-6, is as follows: DVKVTQSSRYLVKRTGEKVFLECVQDMDHENMFWYRQDPGLGLRLIYFSYDVKMKEKGDIPEGYSVSREKKERFSLILESASTNQTSMYLCATRGGGSYNSPLHFGNGTRLTVT.